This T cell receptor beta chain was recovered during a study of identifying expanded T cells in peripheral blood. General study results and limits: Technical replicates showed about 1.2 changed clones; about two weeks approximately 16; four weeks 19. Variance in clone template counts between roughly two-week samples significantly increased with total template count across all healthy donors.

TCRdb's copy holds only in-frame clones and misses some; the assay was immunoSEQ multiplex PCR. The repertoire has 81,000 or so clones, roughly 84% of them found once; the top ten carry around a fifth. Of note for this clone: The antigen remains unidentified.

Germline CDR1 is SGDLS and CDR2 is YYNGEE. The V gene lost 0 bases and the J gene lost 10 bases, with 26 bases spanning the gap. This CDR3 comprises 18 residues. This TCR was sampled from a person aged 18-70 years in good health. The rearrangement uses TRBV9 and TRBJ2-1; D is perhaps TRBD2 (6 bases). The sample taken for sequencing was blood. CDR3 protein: CASSVAPTGGTLINEQFF. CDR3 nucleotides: TGTGCCAGCAGCGTAGCCCCCACAGGCGGGACCCTGATAAACGAGCAGTTCTTC.